A selection of T cell receptor beta chains follows, all from one sample in a study of T cells in Graves' hyperthyroidism and ophthalmopathy. TCRdb processed the multiplex PCR reads anew with MiXCR; each CDR3 protein has one entry. The sample has 600,000 or so distinct CDR3 sequences, about 43% seen once. Material: peripheral blood or thyroid tissue (not recorded which). These receptors were obtained from a woman aged 18-29 years with Graves' hyperthyroidism. Both conserved end residues are part of each CDR3. The D gene is left open where the match is weak. The size entry is marked missing in some rows and otherwise reads once, few, many or a size class.

v_gene: TRBV7-9; abundance: -; j_gene: TRBJ2-7; d_gene: TRBD1; CDR3nt: TGTGCCAGCAGATATGGACAGGGGGGCTACGAGCAGTACTTC; CDR3aa: CASRYGQGGYEQYF
v_gene: TRBV20-1; abundance: -; j_gene: TRBJ2-7; d_gene: TRBD1; CDR3nt: TGCAGTGCTACAGGGACAGGGATCCCCTACGAGCAGTACTTC; CDR3aa: CSATGTGIPYEQYF
v_gene: TRBV7-2; abundance: -; j_gene: TRBJ1-1; d_gene: -; CDR3nt: TGTGCCAGCAGCTTCGAACAGGGAGGACGCACTGAAGCTTTCTTT; CDR3aa: CASSFEQGGRTEAFF
v_gene: TRBV2; abundance: -; j_gene: TRBJ2-6; d_gene: TRBD1; CDR3nt: TGTGCCAGCATCTCACTACAGGGGGACATCGGGGCCAACGTCCTGACTTTC; CDR3aa: CASISLQGDIGANVLTF
v_gene: TRBV27; abundance: -; j_gene: TRBJ1-1; d_gene: -; CDR3nt: TGTGCCAGCAGTTTATCCGAGGGGAACACTGAAGCTTTCTTT; CDR3aa: CASSLSEGNTEAFF
v_gene: TRBV29-1; abundance: -; j_gene: TRBJ1-1; d_gene: -; CDR3nt: TGCAGCGTAGGACTAATGCCTGAAGCTTTCTTT; CDR3aa: CSVGLMPEAFF
v_gene: TRBV7-8; abundance: many; j_gene: TRBJ1-2; d_gene: -; CDR3nt: TGTGCCAGCAGCTTGTCGTCCGTGGTTAGCAACTATGGCTACACCTTC; CDR3aa: CASSLSSVVSNYGYTF
v_gene: TRBV12-3/TRBV12-4; abundance: -; j_gene: TRBJ1-5; d_gene: -; CDR3nt: TGTGCCAGCAGTTTCGGGAATAGCAATCAGCCCCAGCATTTT; CDR3aa: CASSFGNSNQPQHF
v_gene: TRBV20-1; abundance: -; j_gene: TRBJ1-1; d_gene: -; CDR3nt: TGCAGTGCTCTAGTAGGAGCCCTAAACACTGAAGCTTTCTTT; CDR3aa: CSALVGALNTEAFF
v_gene: TRBV5-1; abundance: -; j_gene: TRBJ2-2; d_gene: -; CDR3nt: TGCGCCAGCAGCTTGGAAGGATCCCCCGGGGAGCTGTTTTTT; CDR3aa: CASSLEGSPGELFF
v_gene: TRBV25-1; abundance: -; j_gene: TRBJ2-2; d_gene: TRBD2; CDR3nt: TGTGCCAGCAGTGAATTGGGACTAGCCAATTCCTGGGCCCCCGGGGAGCTGTTTTTT; CDR3aa: CASSELGLANSWAPGELFF
v_gene: TRBV7-3; abundance: few; j_gene: TRBJ2-2; d_gene: TRBD1; CDR3nt: TGTGCCAGCAGCCTCGGCAGGGGGCGAGGCGGGGAGCTGTTTTTT; CDR3aa: CASSLGRGRGGELFF
v_gene: TRBV19; abundance: many; j_gene: TRBJ2-5; d_gene: TRBD2; CDR3nt: TGTGCCAGTAGTACTGCGGGAGGGCTCGAAGAGACCCAGTACTTC; CDR3aa: CASSTAGGLEETQYF
v_gene: TRBV24-1; abundance: -; j_gene: TRBJ2-3; d_gene: -; CDR3nt: TGTGCCACCAGTGACCCGACGGGGAGTGCAGATACGCAGTATTTT; CDR3aa: CATSDPTGSADTQYF